The clone carrying this TCR beta chain has a count of ten or more. The antigen remains undetermined. V was shortened by 0 bases and J by 7 bases, with 10 bases between the two germline ends. The CDR3 is 14 residues long. CDR1 is MNHEY, CDR2 SVGAGI, per germline. This specimen belongs to a study of breast tumors, draining lymph nodes, adjacent tissues. General observations from the study: The lymph node origin of tumor T cells was framed as consistent with a hypothesis, not demonstrated. Tumor TCR diversity was below lymph nodes but above nontumor tissue. Luminal-like breast cancer showed significantly greater tumor-nontumor repertoire similarity than basal-like breast cancer did.

TCRdb processed the multiplex PCR reads anew with MiXCR; each CDR3 protein has one entry. This sample yields about 150,000 distinct CDR3 sequences, of which approximately 20% are seen a single time; about 2.4% belongs to the top ten. The lymph nodes were axillary draining lymph nodes from breast cancer patients. The clonotype comes from a female donor with breast cancer. Some clones in this sample may be carry-over from other donors' samples. The chain couples TRBV6-5 to TRBJ2-1; D is perhaps TRBD2 (5 bases). Material: axillary lymph node tissue. CDR3 sequence reads: CASSYSDRDNEQFF. The CDR3, as DNA: TGTGCCAGCAGTTACTCGGACCGGGATAATGAGCAGTTCTTC.